The 23 T cell receptor beta chains reported below all come from one sample, sequenced in a study of vaccination effects on CD4 cells after COVID-19 (dated by TCRdb to the early 2020s). After less than 13 days of culture, CD4+ T cells were isolated with the EasySep CD4+ T cell isolation kit. Each participant received two doses of an mRNA SARS-CoV-2 vaccine, either BNT162b2 or mRNA-1273. Libraries were constructed by the immunoSEQ multiplex PCR assay. TCRdb carries this immuneACCESS record with in-frame sequences only. Its versions omit some clonotypes, under half of them owing to an unresolved V gene in the studies checked, with the rest unexplained. This sample has about 45,000 clones in its table, and approximately 70% of those were observed once. Of the sample, under 10% is held by the ten largest clones. Their specific antigens are unknown. This sample comprised CD4+ T cells from PBMCs cultured without peptide, obtained after COVID-19 vaccination. Every receptor here comes from a human donor who received a COVID-19 vaccine.

The rearrangement links TRBV10-3 to TRBJ1-2; no clear D. Trimming removed 0 bases at V and 2 bases at J, with 7 bases between. The germline V gene has CDR1 ENHRY and CDR2 SYGVKD. The CDR3 loop spans 14 amino acids. CDR3 loop: CAISESMGNYGYTF. The CDR3 DNA reads as TGTGCCATCAGTGAGTCGATGGGGAACTATGGCTACACCTTC.

J is TRBJ2-3 and V is TRBV7-2; D call uncertain. Germline CDR1 is SGHTA and CDR2 is FQGNSA. CDR3 length: 14 amino acids. V lost 4 bases and J lost 4, with 12 bases in between. The CDR3 sequence is CASSSMSPPDTQYF. CDR3 bases: TGTGCCAGCAGCTCCATGTCCCCCCCAGATACGCAGTATTTT.

The chain employs TRBV11-3 and TRBJ2-7; D is perhaps TRBD1 or TRBD2 (5 bases each). This CDR3 contains 13 residues. The germline gives CDR1 SGHNT, CDR2 YENEEA. Trimming took 2 bases from V and 3 from J, leaving 8 bases between them. The DNA for the CDR3 is TGTGCCAGCAGCTTAAGAGGGGACTACGAGCAGTACTTC. This sequence encodes CASSLRGDYEQYF.

This clone was detected only once. The chain recombines TRBV4-2 with TRBJ2-7; no firm D call. This CDR3 is built from 16 residues. Between the trimmed V and J ends, which lost 3 bases and 2 bases, there was a span of 17 bases. Germline V gives CDR1 LGHNA, CDR2 YNFKEQ. CDR3 nucleotides: TGTGCCAGCAGCCATAGGTCTATCTTTGCGGCCTACGAGCAGTACTTC. It is translated as CASSHRSIFAAYEQYF.

The chain joins TRBV3-1 (or the pseudogene TRBV3-2) to TRBJ1-1; D might be TRBD1 (6 bases). V lost 1 base to trimming and J lost 6 bases, with 12 bases between them. Germline V CDR1 and CDR2: LGHDT, YNNKEL (reference sequence). This CDR3 comprises 14 residues. CDR3 in amino acids: CASSQGQGWSEAFF. CDR3 nucleotides: TGTGCCAGCAGCCAAGGGCAGGGGTGGTCTGAAGCTTTCTTT.

This clone has a handful of counts. The chain joins TRBV7-2 to TRBJ2-3; D ambiguous. There are 13 residues in the CDR3. CDR1 is SGHTA and CDR2 is FQGNSA in the germline V gene. With 3 bases removed from V and 3 bases from J, the gap between germline ends came to 7 bases. The CDR3 DNA is TGTGCCAGCAGCTTTTTCCCGACAGATACGCAGTATTTT. Its protein product is CASSFFPTDTQYF. Based on the CDR3 plus reference TRBV7-2 and TRBJ2-3, the full variable domain is GAGVSQSPSNKVTEKGKDVELRCDPISGHTALYWYRQSLGQGLEFLIYFQGNSAPDKSGLPSDRFSAERTGGSVSTLTIQRTQQEDSAVYLCASSFFPTDTQYFGPGTRLTVL.

This clone was seen only once. The sample has other DNA sequences that encode this CDR3 too. The rearrangement joins TRBV5-1 to TRBJ2-1; a possible D gene is TRBD1 (6 bases). There are 14 residues in the CDR3. CDR1 is SGHRS and CDR2 is YFSETQ in the germline V gene. V was cut by 2 bases and J by 2 bases, with 8 bases left in between. For the CDR3, the DNA is TGCGCCAGCAGCTTAGGACAGACCTACAATGAGCAGTTCTTC. This encodes CASSLGQTYNEQFF.

The V gene is TRBV6-1, the J gene TRBJ2-1, with TRBD1 matching 8 bases. The CDR3 extends over 15 amino acids. Germline lookup yields CDR1 MNHNS and CDR2 SASEGT. V trimming: 2 bases; J trimming: 2 bases; junction bases outside the gene matches: 2. The CDR3 DNA reads as TGTGCCAGCAGTGAACAGGGGGCGACCTACAATGAGCAGTTCTTC. Its protein product is CASSEQGATYNEQFF.

The chain joins TRBV6-2 or TRBV6-3 to TRBJ2-7; D may correspond to TRBD1 or TRBD2 (5 bases each). Trimming shortened V by 0 bases and J by 9 bases, and 15 bases separated the two germline ends. Germline V CDR1 and CDR2: MNHEY, SVGEGT. The CDR3 contains 14 residues. The CDR3, as DNA: TGTGCCAGCAGTTACTCCGGGACGGAGATTGGGCAGTACTTC. Amino acid sequence: CASSYSGTEIGQYF.

The gene calls are TRBV3-1 (or the pseudogene TRBV3-2) and TRBJ1-3; a possible D gene is TRBD1 (5 bases). V was trimmed by 0 bases and J by 1 base, leaving 19 bases between them. Germline V gene data show CDR1 as LGHDT and CDR2 as YNNKEL (reference sequence). This CDR3 is built from 19 residues. Written as DNA, the CDR3 is TGTGCCAGCAGCCAAGAGGCCAGGGTAAGGAGGATGTCTGGAAACACCATATATTTT. Its translation is CASSQEARVRRMSGNTIYF.

This clone was seen more than once but under ten times. The V gene is TRBV5-4, the J gene TRBJ1-6; 7 bases are shared with TRBD1. Trimming removed 4 bases from V and 6 bases from J; junction bases left unmatched: 10. The CDR3 runs 16 residues. Germline assignment: CDR1 SGHNT and CDR2 YYREEE (reference sequence). The chain's CDR3 is CASSAGGDSLNSPLHF. CDR3 sequence (DNA): TGTGCCAGCAGCGCCGGAGGGGACAGCCTTAATTCACCCCTCCACTTT.

This clone appeared a few times. V and J are TRBV11-2 and TRBJ2-1; tentative D call: TRBD1 (6 bases). Germline lookup yields CDR1 SGHAT and CDR2 FQNNGV. The length of the CDR3 is 15 residues. V lost 5 bases to trimming and J lost 0 bases, with 11 bases between them. CDR3 region: CASSTGSSSYNEQFF. For the CDR3, the DNA is TGTGCCAGCAGCACAGGGTCGAGCTCCTACAATGAGCAGTTCTTC.

This clone was seen a few times. CDR3 nucleotides: TGTGCCAGCAGCTTAGGGACAGTGAACACTGAAGCTTTCTTT. Its protein product is CASSLGTVNTEAFF. The chain recombines TRBV11-2 with TRBJ1-1, with a possible D match to TRBD1 (6 bases). V dropped 1 base and J dropped 0 bases, with 6 bases sitting between them. In germline, CDR1 is SGHAT, CDR2 FQNNGV. The CDR3 is 14 amino acids.

V and J are TRBV7-9 and TRBJ2-7; perhaps TRBD1 as D (6 bases). The germline V and J ends were trimmed by 8 bases and 3 bases, with 11 bases remaining between them. Germline CDR1 and CDR2: SEHNR and FQNEAQ (reference sequence). The CDR3 is made up of 12 amino acids. DNA of the CDR3: TGTGCCAGCGGGGCAGGGGACTACGAGCAGTACTTC. As protein: CASGAGDYEQYF.

The rearrangement uses TRBV6-5 and TRBJ2-7; D is unresolved. Per the germline V gene, CDR1 is MNHEY and CDR2 is SVGAGI. This CDR3 region has 12 residues. V was cut by 6 bases and J by 3 bases, with 9 bases left in between. In DNA form, the CDR3 reads TGTGCCAGCAGGAGCTCAGGCTACGAGCAGTACTTC. It codes for CASRSSGYEQYF.

V gene TRBV3-1 (or the pseudogene TRBV3-2) combines with J gene TRBJ2-7, with a tentative D call TRBD1 (6 bases). Germline CDR1 and CDR2: LGHDT and YNNKEL (reference sequence). The CDR3 extends over 13 amino acids. The V and J ends lost 0 bases and 6 bases respectively, with 9 bases between them. CDR3 protein: CASSQDRTVEQYF. CDR3 DNA sequence: TGTGCCAGCAGCCAAGATAGGACAGTCGAGCAGTACTTC.

The chain couples TRBV13 to TRBJ2-7, with 8 bases aligning to TRBD1. Trimming removed 2 bases from V and 2 bases from J; junction bases left unmatched: 5. This CDR3 spans 15 amino acids. The germline gives CDR1 PRHDT, CDR2 FYEKMQ (reference sequence). The CDR3 protein is CASSLRYRGTYEQYF. The CDR3 DNA reads TGTGCCAGCAGCTTACGGTACAGGGGGACCTACGAGCAGTACTTC.

The chain employs TRBV19 and TRBJ2-6; D unresolved. Trimming left V 8 bases short and J 0 bases short, with 8 bases between. This CDR3 is 14 amino acids long. Germline assignment: CDR1 LNHDA and CDR2 SQIVND (reference sequence). The CDR3: CASDPGSGANVLTF. Written as DNA, the CDR3 is TGTGCCAGTGACCCGGGCTCTGGGGCCAACGTCCTGACTTTC.

V usage is TRBV5-1 and J usage is TRBJ2-7; 7 bases map to TRBD1. The CDR3 is made up of 15 amino acids. The trim removed 4 bases at V and 2 bases at J, leaving 9 bases unmatched. Germline V gene lookup returns CDR1 SGHRS and CDR2 YFSETQ. The CDR3 coding sequence is TGCGCCAGCAGCCCGTCCGGGACAGTAGCCTACGAGCAGTACTTC. It specifies CASSPSGTVAYEQYF.

The J gene is TRBJ1-2, the V gene TRBV3-1 (or the pseudogene TRBV3-2); no definite D call. Germline V gene data show CDR1 as LGHDT and CDR2 as YNNKEL (reference sequence). The CDR3 spans 14 residues. Deletions cut 0 bases from V and 0 bases from J, with 5 bases between. CDR3 region: CASSQDTANYGYTF. The CDR3 nucleotides read TGTGCCAGCAGCCAAGATACAGCTAACTATGGCTACACCTTC.

The V call is TRBV6-6, the J call TRBJ1-1; 9 nucleotides match TRBD1. Trimming cost V 5 bases and J 4 bases; bases outside gene matches: 11. CDR3 size: 16 residues. Germline V gene data show CDR1 as MNHNY and CDR2 as SVGAGI (reference sequence). The CDR3: CASSREGLTGGTEAFF. In DNA form, the CDR3 reads TGTGCCAGCAGTCGAGAGGGGCTGACAGGGGGCACTGAAGCTTTCTTT.

The CDR3 DNA reads TGTGCCAGCGGGCGGGGGGGATACGAGCAGTACTTC. It translates to CASGRGGYEQYF. The V and J genes are TRBV6-5 and TRBJ2-7; 9 bases map to TRBD2. This CDR3 is built from 12 residues. Trimming took 8 bases from V and 4 from J; bases not matched to a gene: 3. The germline gives CDR1 MNHEY, CDR2 SVGAGI.

V gene TRBV7-8 combines with J gene TRBJ1-5; no firm D call. The germline CDR1 and CDR2 sequences are SGHVS and FQNEAQ. The CDR3 contains 14 residues. V was shortened by 2 bases and J by 6 bases, with 11 bases between the two germline ends. The CDR3 nucleotides are TGTGCCAGCAGCTTATTACGGGTTAGTCAGCCCCAGCATTTT. Translation: CASSLLRVSQPQHF.